This entry is about one T cell receptor beta chain. The clone's antigen remains unknown. Base qualities are not at hand, and no much larger clone is one base apart. TCRbeta CDR3 regions were amplified from genomic DNA by means of the immunoSEQ Assay, a bias-controlled multiplex PCR. On the authors' methods: Nucleated cell counts per sample were estimated from amplification of reference gene primers within the assay. Sequence reads were collapsed and filtered to measure the absolute abundance of every unique TCRbeta CDR3 rearrangement. Productive Simpson clonality was computed per sample as the square root of Simpson's diversity index over productive rearrangements. Not all clones reach the TCRdb copy of this immuneACCESS table, which keeps in-frame sequences only. Checked studies attribute under half of the gap to unresolved V genes and leave the rest unexplained. That table gives V, J and clone size, and the DNA gave D and trimming. Here the sample has more than 150,000 clones; approximately 80% occur a single time. 11% of the sample comes from the top ten.

The entry originates in a study of blood T cell repertoires in COVID-19 (dated by TCRdb to about 2020). Study-level background: Samples from collaborators originated in the United States, Italy and Spain and spanned both the acute and convalescent phases of COVID-19. The prospective study material was composed of cDNA or gDNA derived from T cells, B-cell-depleted T cells, or PBMCs. Deeply sampled blood TCRbeta repertoires from subjects exposed to, actively infected with, or recovered from COVID-19 were included in the dataset. The repertoires were made available in a free public database intended to serve as a resource for research on the immune response to SARS-CoV-2. The samples were drawn from two sources: the first 160 participants of the ongoing ImmuneRACE study, and fewer than 1,500 subjects contributed by 6 global collaborators. A de-identified subject ID, COVID-19 status, age in years and sex were almost always included in the sample metadata. Where HLA class I and class II types were available, the types were taken from metadata supplied by the sample provider, not from assay-based typing. General findings and caveats noted by the study authors: The quantity of clinical and demographic metadata differed by source and by participant and was supplied without curation.

The V end gives up 5 bases and the J end 5 bases, leaving 2 bases in the junction not matched to a gene. The CDR1 and CDR2 encoded by the germline V gene (reference sequence) are LNHNV and YYDKDF. The CDR3, cysteine through phenylalanine, is 12 amino acids long. Just CDR3 DNA is preserved here, 36 bases in frame from base 1. Enrolling through a virtual design, the prospective study's participants ranged in age from roughly 18 to 89 years and lived across about two dozen United States geographic areas. Cohort assignment in the prospective study relied on participant-reported clinical history from a screening survey and a study questionnaire. Recovered participants in ImmuneRACE Cohort 3 were defined as having two consecutive negative NP/OP PCR tests, clearance from a healthcare professional, or resolution of symptoms. Mobile phlebotomists in the prospective study collected whole blood, serum and a nasopharyngeal or oropharyngeal swab from every participant. Prospective study participants could optionally give additional blood draws and questionnaires over a roughly 2-month period. Blood samples from the prospective study were shipped frozen or at room temperature prior to DNA extraction.

The chain is encoded by TRBV15 joined to TRBJ2-5; 7 bases in the junction line up with TRBD1. The source of this sequence is a man aged 50-59 years who had recovered from COVID-19. Sequencing input: PBMCs or T cells enriched from blood (not recorded which). The base sequence is TGTGCCACCAGCCTGACAGGGGAGACCCAGTACTTC. This encodes CATSLTGETQYF.